A selection of T cell receptor beta chains follows, all from one sample in a study of vaccination and CD4 T cells after COVID-19. Their recognized antigens are unknown. From the PCR reads, TCRdb called clonotypes with MiXCR, one entry per CDR3 protein. The sample has 10,000 to 12,000 distinct CDR3 sequences, 54% seen once. The sequencing input was CD4+ T cells from blood, cultured in vitro. The receptors shown here come from a human donor who had recovered from COVID-19. The CDR3 runs from the conserved cysteine through the conserved F or W. The D gene is left open where the match is weak. Size is stated for part of the rows, as once, few or many counts, or as a class when the clone is expanded.

j_call: TRBJ2-3; d_call: TRBD2; cdr3_length: 16; v_call: TRBV2; clone_size: few; cdr3_nt: TGTGCCAGCAGGAGGGGACTAGCGGGAGCCACAGATACGCAGTATTTT; cdr3_aa: CASRRGLAGATDTQYF
j_call: TRBJ2-1; d_call: .; cdr3_length: 16; v_call: TRBV7-6; clone_size: .; cdr3_nt: TGTGCCAGCAGCTCATTCCGGGACCCCTTTAGAAATGAGCAGTTCTTC; cdr3_aa: CASSSFRDPFRNEQFF
j_call: TRBJ1-5; d_call: TRBD1; cdr3_length: 13; v_call: TRBV29-1; clone_size: .; cdr3_nt: TGCAGCGTCCTGGGACAGGGGGGTCAGCCCCAGCATTTT; cdr3_aa: CSVLGQGGQPQHF
j_call: TRBJ2-5; d_call: .; cdr3_length: 13; v_call: TRBV6-2/TRBV6-3; clone_size: .; cdr3_nt: TGTGCCAGCAGTTACGCCTCCCGAGAGACCCAGTACTTC; cdr3_aa: CASSYASRETQYF
j_call: TRBJ1-5; d_call: .; cdr3_length: 17; v_call: TRBV20-1; clone_size: .; cdr3_nt: TGCAGTGCTAGAGATCTACAGGGCCGCGTCGGCAATCAGCCCCAGCATTTT; cdr3_aa: CSARDLQGRVGNQPQHF
j_call: TRBJ1-6; d_call: .; cdr3_length: 15; v_call: TRBV28; clone_size: .; cdr3_nt: TGTGCCAGCCGTTTTAGGTTAGGGAGTAGTTCGGCCCTCCACTTT; cdr3_aa: CASRFRLGSSSALHF
j_call: TRBJ2-7; d_call: TRBD2; cdr3_length: 14; v_call: TRBV20-1; clone_size: .; cdr3_nt: TGCAGTGCTAGGCCGGGACTAGGGCTGCCCGAGCAGTACTTC; cdr3_aa: CSARPGLGLPEQYF
j_call: TRBJ1-1; d_call: .; cdr3_length: 12; v_call: TRBV20-1; clone_size: .; cdr3_nt: TGCAGTGCTAGTAGTAGTCAGGGACTAGCTTTCTTT; cdr3_aa: CSASSSQGLAFF
j_call: TRBJ1-5; d_call: .; cdr3_length: 14; v_call: TRBV30; clone_size: .; cdr3_nt: TGTGCCAGTTCGGGGGGCAGAAGCAATCAGCCCCAGCATTTT; cdr3_aa: CASSGGRSNQPQHF
j_call: TRBJ2-7; d_call: TRBD2; cdr3_length: 17; v_call: TRBV24-1; clone_size: .; cdr3_nt: TGTGCCACCAGTGGTAGACTCTACCTAGCGGCAGCTTACGAGCAGTACTTC; cdr3_aa: CATSGRLYLAAAYEQYF
j_call: TRBJ2-2; d_call: .; cdr3_length: 13; v_call: TRBV20-1; clone_size: once; cdr3_nt: TGCAGTGCTCGATGGGGTAGCGGCGGGGAGCTGTTTTTT; cdr3_aa: CSARWGSGGELFF
j_call: TRBJ2-7; d_call: .; cdr3_length: 11; v_call: TRBV27; clone_size: .; cdr3_nt: TGTGCCAGCTCGGACCGCCGGGGCGAGTACTTC; cdr3_aa: CASSDRRGEYF
j_call: TRBJ1-2; d_call: .; cdr3_length: 12; v_call: TRBV7-9; clone_size: .; cdr3_nt: TGTGCCAGCTCCTCTGGGGTATATGGCTACACCTTC; cdr3_aa: CASSSGVYGYTF
j_call: TRBJ1-5; d_call: .; cdr3_length: 15; v_call: TRBV21-1; clone_size: .; cdr3_nt: TGTGCCAGCAACTCCTACCACGGCGAGGATCAGCCCCAGCATTTT; cdr3_aa: CASNSYHGEDQPQHF
j_call: TRBJ2-7; d_call: TRBD2; cdr3_length: 15; v_call: TRBV5-5; clone_size: .; cdr3_nt: TGTGCCAGCAGTTTAATGCGACTAGCGGATTACGAGCAGTACTTC; cdr3_aa: CASSLMRLADYEQYF
j_call: TRBJ1-5; d_call: TRBD1; cdr3_length: 15; v_call: TRBV6-5; clone_size: few; cdr3_nt: TGTGCCAGCAGTTACGCAGGGGGTAGCAATCAGCCCCAGCATTTT; cdr3_aa: CASSYAGGSNQPQHF
j_call: TRBJ2-1; d_call: .; cdr3_length: 15; v_call: TRBV25-1; clone_size: .; cdr3_nt: TGTGCCAGCAGTGAGCGGGACAGTCCCTACAATGAGCAGTTCTTC; cdr3_aa: CASSERDSPYNEQFF
j_call: TRBJ2-3; d_call: TRBD1; cdr3_length: 11; v_call: TRBV6-1; clone_size: few; cdr3_nt: TGTGCCGGGGACAGGCCAGATACGCAGTATTTT; cdr3_aa: CAGDRPDTQYF
j_call: TRBJ1-5; d_call: .; cdr3_length: 16; v_call: TRBV20-1; clone_size: once; cdr3_nt: TGCAGTGCTAGAGATCGGGGGGTTTATAGCAATCAGCCCCAGCATTTT; cdr3_aa: CSARDRGVYSNQPQHF
j_call: TRBJ2-3; d_call: .; cdr3_length: 15; v_call: TRBV6-1; clone_size: .; cdr3_nt: TGTGCCAGCAGTGAAGGGGGCTCAGGGGCAGATACGCAGTATTTT; cdr3_aa: CASSEGGSGADTQYF
j_call: TRBJ1-2; d_call: .; cdr3_length: 15; v_call: TRBV28; clone_size: .; cdr3_nt: TGTGCCAGCAGCCCAGGATCTTCCGGATACTATGGCTACACCTTC; cdr3_aa: CASSPGSSGYYGYTF
j_call: TRBJ1-2; d_call: .; cdr3_length: 11; v_call: TRBV30; clone_size: .; cdr3_nt: TGTGCCTGGAAGTGGCCATATGGCTACACCTTC; cdr3_aa: CAWKWPYGYTF
j_call: TRBJ2-3; d_call: .; cdr3_length: 14; v_call: TRBV19; clone_size: few; cdr3_nt: TGTGCCAGTAGTATTTCTAGGGTTACAGATACGCAGTATTTT; cdr3_aa: CASSISRVTDTQYF
j_call: TRBJ2-3; d_call: TRBD2; cdr3_length: 14; v_call: TRBV6-4; clone_size: .; cdr3_nt: TGTGCCAGCAGTGACGGGAGCGGGGCAGATACGCAGTATTTT; cdr3_aa: CASSDGSGADTQYF
j_call: TRBJ1-1; d_call: .; cdr3_length: 15; v_call: TRBV5-1; clone_size: .; cdr3_nt: TGCGCCAGCAGCCTACAACAGGGTTCGGTCACTGAAGCTTTCTTT; cdr3_aa: CASSLQQGSVTEAFF
j_call: TRBJ1-5; d_call: .; cdr3_length: 12; v_call: TRBV20-1; clone_size: .; cdr3_nt: TGCAGTGTCCCCCCCCAGGGGTTGCCCCAGCATTTT; cdr3_aa: CSVPPQGLPQHF
j_call: TRBJ1-5; d_call: .; cdr3_length: 14; v_call: TRBV19; clone_size: large; cdr3_nt: TGTGCCACCAAGCGACTATCGGGCAATCAGCCCCAGCATTTT; cdr3_aa: CATKRLSGNQPQHF